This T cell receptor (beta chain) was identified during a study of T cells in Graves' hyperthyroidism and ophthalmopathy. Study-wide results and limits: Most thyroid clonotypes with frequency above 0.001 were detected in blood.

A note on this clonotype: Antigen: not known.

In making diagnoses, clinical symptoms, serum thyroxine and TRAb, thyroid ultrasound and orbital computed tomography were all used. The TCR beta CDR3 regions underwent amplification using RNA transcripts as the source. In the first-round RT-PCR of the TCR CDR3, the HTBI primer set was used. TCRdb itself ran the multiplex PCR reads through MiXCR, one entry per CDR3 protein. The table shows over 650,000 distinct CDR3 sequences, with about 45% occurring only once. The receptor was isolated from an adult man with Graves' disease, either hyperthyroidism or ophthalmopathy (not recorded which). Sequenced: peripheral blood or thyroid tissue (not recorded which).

The CDR3 reads CSAIRDWDDYEQYF. CDR3 bases: TGCAGTGCCATCAGAGACTGGGACGACTACGAGCAGTACTTC. This rearrangement joins TRBV20-1 to TRBJ2-7; D could derive from TRBD1 or TRBD2 (5 bases each). The CDR3 is 14 residues long. Trimming removed 6 bases at V and 3 bases at J, with 18 bases between. The V gene's germline CDR1 is DFQATT and CDR2 SNEGSKA (reference sequence).